This T cell receptor (beta chain) is drawn from a study of beta chain features in type 1 diabetes (dated by TCRdb to 2016 to 2019). Notes on the research overall: Patients and healthy donors did not differ in mean age, gender distribution, total cell number or subset yield. Regulatory and stem cell-like memory subsets were isolated from only 8 patients and roughly 8 healthy donors, whereas naive and central memory subsets came from all 28 donors. Across all samples, 90 million to 130 million sorted cells were examined, and cell number per subset correlated strongly with RNA yield. In the study, recently diagnosed type 1 diabetes patients and matched healthy donors were compared on the TCRB repertoires of their sorted circulating CD4+ T cell subsets. Results the study describes overall, beyond this receptor: Because cDNA was sequenced instead of genomic DNA, activated cells with high expression could be over-represented, although the groups did not differ in activation or CD3 levels. Naive, central memory and regulatory TCRB repertoires appeared more similar among patients than among healthy donors. In all four CD4+ subsets, TCRB CDR3 length was moderately but significantly shorter in type 1 diabetes patients. Only small numbers of individuals were included in the HLA sub-analyses, which left unresolved whether HLA type had any influence on TCRB rearrangement. Shorter templates might be favored by PCR, yet because patient and control samples were amplified and corrected together, any such skew would affect both groups equally. Fewer insertions and more nucleotide deletions at VDJ recombination sites were observed in patients with type 1 diabetes, implying thymic rearrangement abnormalities.

For CDR1 and CDR2, the germline V gene lists SNHLY and FYNNEI. Cut back by 7 bases and 0 bases, the V and J ends lie 19 bases apart. The CDR3 contains 17 residues, cysteine and phenylalanine counted. Kept here is only the CDR3 DNA, which spans 51 bases and is read in frame from base 1. A single peripheral blood draw of approximately 110 mL on average was collected from each donor into heparinised tubes. A BD FACSAria II and a panel including CD45RO, CCR7, CD25, CD127, CD95 and CD27 were used to sort naive, central memory, regulatory and stem cell-like memory CD4+ T cells. All sorted populations exceeded 95% purity. PBMCs were isolated immediately by Lymphoprep density gradient centrifugation and stained directly without culture. To minimize batch effects, samples were stained and sorted in pairs, one healthy donor with one patient per experiment. All of the isolated RNA was reverse transcribed with the High Capacity cDNA Reverse Transcription Kit, so expressed TCRB transcripts were sequenced. Deep immunoSEQ sequencing was applied to naive, central memory and regulatory T cell samples, giving an average of about 3.6 million total reads per sample. Sorted cells were lysed in RLT buffer and RNA was extracted with DNase-treated RNeasy Micro or Mini kits, depending on cell number. Each cell subset was processed separately to prevent cross-contamination, with patient and healthy donor samples processed together. Using the immunoSEQ multiplex PCR, TCRB sequences were amplified from cDNA into 87-bp fragments spanning the CDR3 region. The amplicons were sequenced using the Illumina HiSeq platform. On the study's bioinformatics: PCR bias was corrected computationally using synthetic template baselines, and reads within Hamming distance 2 were collapsed, with unmergeable singletons discarded. Reads were aligned to IMGT to assign V, D and J genes, CDR3 length, and insertions or deletions at six rearrangement sites. Within each subset, clonotype counts were normalized to the number of sorted cells before true diversity and Gini coefficients were calculated with the tcR R package. Repertoire sharing was quantified using the overlap coefficient calculated on TCRB nucleotide sequences. Out-of-frame TCRB sequences from naive cells were analyzed to stand in for the pre-selection repertoire. TCRdb retrieved this table from immuneACCESS and kept in-frame rearrangements only. Not all clones are present; in checked studies, unresolved V genes account for under half, and no reason is known for the remainder. V, J and clone size reflect that table, while D and trimming were determined from the DNA. Here the sample has 200,000 to 250,000 clones; about 15% occur a single time. The top ten constitute roughly 0.019% of the sample.

There are a few counts of this clone. The antigen it recognizes is unknown. Base qualities are not provided; no much larger clone lies one nucleotide away. The sequence came from a man aged 30-40 years with type 1 diabetes. The chain is made from TRBV2 and TRBJ1-3; too little of a D gene remains to name it. Sequencing input: naive CD4+ T cells from blood. Read against the paper, the sample's cell subset or site label means: true naive CD4+ T cells. For the CDR3, the sequence is CASIGEARPRSGNTIYF. Here is the DNA: TGTGCCAGCATTGGCGAGGCGAGGCCCCGCTCTGGAAACACCATATATTTT.